One sample yielded the 10 T cell receptor beta chains listed below, sequenced in a study of CD8+CD57+ T cells in acquired aplastic anemia. Profiling of TCR beta VDJ combinations and CDR3 sequences used genomic DNA as template. TCRdb re-called the reads with MiXCR, one entry per CDR3 protein. The repertoire holds approximately 95,000 distinct CDR3 sequences, with around 62% as singletons. Individuals selected for sequencing had exhibited CD8+CD57+ cell expansion on flow cytometry. Sequenced sample: sorted CD4+, CD8+, or CD8+CD57+ T cells (not recorded which) from PBMCs. Source of these receptors: a human donor with aplastic anemia.

The chain recombines TRBV19 with TRBJ1-5; 8 positions match TRBD1. The CDR3 loop spans 13 amino acids. CDR1 is LNHDA, CDR2 SQIVND, per germline (reference sequence). V dropped 6 bases and J dropped 7; count of bases not matched to a gene: 5. The CDR3 spells CASSTDRAQPQHF. Written as DNA, the CDR3 is TGTGCCAGTAGCACGGACAGGGCCCAGCCCCAGCATTTT.

The V and J genes are TRBV20-1 and TRBJ2-7, with 10 bases fitting TRBD2. CDR3 length equals 14 residues. Germline CDR1 and CDR2: DFQATT and SNEGSKA (reference sequence). J lost 3 bases, V lost 6 bases, and 8 bases had no gene match. CDR3 coding DNA: TGCAGTGCCTACGGACTAGCGGAGATCTACGAGCAGTACTTC. Its protein product is CSAYGLAEIYEQYF.

The J gene is TRBJ1-2, the V gene TRBV20-1; no definite D call. The CDR3 contains 14 residues. Germline V CDR1 and CDR2: DFQATT, SNEGSKA (reference sequence). V was clipped by 3 bases and J by 3 bases, with 14 bases between them. The CDR3 loop reads CSASVSGLDYGYTF. CDR3 DNA: TGCAGTGCTAGTGTTTCGGGTCTTGACTATGGCTACACCTTC.

The chain combines TRBV20-1 with TRBJ1-6; a possible D gene is TRBD1 (5 bases). V lost 0 bases to trimming and J lost 8 bases, with 14 bases between them. Germline V gene data show CDR1 as DFQATT and CDR2 as SNEGSKA (reference sequence). This CDR3 is 15 amino acids long. CDR3 loop: CSARDQGRVDSPLHF. DNA of the CDR3: TGCAGTGCTAGAGATCAAGGCAGGGTGGATTCACCCCTCCACTTT.

This clonotype was seen a handful of times. The rearrangement uses TRBV29-1 and TRBJ1-1, with 7 bases lining up with TRBD1. The ends lost 5 bases at V and 1 base at J; junction bases unmatched: 4. Germline V gives CDR1 SQVTM, CDR2 ANQGSEA. The CDR3 has 13 residues. The CDR3 nucleotides read TGCAGCGTTACGGGACAGACGAACACTGAAGCTTTCTTT. This sequence encodes CSVTGQTNTEAFF.

The chain carries TRBV13 and TRBJ2-7; 7 nucleotides align to TRBD1. Germline loops: CDR1 PRHDT, CDR2 FYEKMQ (reference sequence). The V segment lost 4 bases and the J segment 3 bases; nucleotides outside the gene matches: 3. The CDR3 runs to 13 residues. CDR3 DNA sequence: TGTGCCAGCAGCTCCCGGGACAGCTACGAGCAGTACTTC. This translates into CASSSRDSYEQYF.

The rearrangement joins TRBV27 to TRBJ2-7, with 10 bases aligning to TRBD1. Looked up from germline, CDR1 is MNHEY and CDR2 is SMNVEV (reference sequence). J gave up 3 bases and V 1 base, and 3 bases lay outside the gene matches. The CDR3 runs 15 residues. The DNA of the CDR3 is TGTGCCAGCAGTTTATTGACAGGGGGCGTCTACGAGCAGTACTTC. This codes for CASSLLTGGVYEQYF.

J is TRBJ2-5 and V is TRBV10-3; 11 positions agree with TRBD1. V was clipped by 3 bases and J by 5 bases; unmatched bases: 11. Germline values: CDR1 ENHRY, CDR2 SYGVKD. The CDR3 has 17 residues. CDR3 sequence (DNA): TGTGCCATCAGTGACCCCGAAGGGACAGGGGGAGTGGAGACCCAGTACTTC. This encodes CAISDPEGTGGVETQYF.

This clonotype was recorded a few times. The rearrangement joins TRBV25-1 to TRBJ2-3; TRBD1 matches at 9 bases. Germline V gene lookup returns CDR1 MGHDK and CDR2 SYGVNS. The CDR3 sequence is 15 residues long. With V trimmed by 5 bases and J by 4 bases, 7 bases remained unmatched. The CDR3 coding sequence is TGTGCCAGCAGTTCTCCGGGACAGGGTCCAGATACGCAGTATTTT. This encodes CASSSPGQGPDTQYF.

This chain connects TRBV15 to TRBJ2-6; possibly TRBD2 for D (5 bases). Germline loops: CDR1 LNHNV, CDR2 YYDKDF (reference sequence). The CDR3 covers 16 residues. V gave up 0 bases and J gave up 4 bases, with 10 bases separating them. In DNA, the CDR3 is TGTGCCACCAGCAGAGATCTCGGGGTGGGGGCCAACGTCCTGACTTTC. This gives the protein CATSRDLGVGANVLTF.